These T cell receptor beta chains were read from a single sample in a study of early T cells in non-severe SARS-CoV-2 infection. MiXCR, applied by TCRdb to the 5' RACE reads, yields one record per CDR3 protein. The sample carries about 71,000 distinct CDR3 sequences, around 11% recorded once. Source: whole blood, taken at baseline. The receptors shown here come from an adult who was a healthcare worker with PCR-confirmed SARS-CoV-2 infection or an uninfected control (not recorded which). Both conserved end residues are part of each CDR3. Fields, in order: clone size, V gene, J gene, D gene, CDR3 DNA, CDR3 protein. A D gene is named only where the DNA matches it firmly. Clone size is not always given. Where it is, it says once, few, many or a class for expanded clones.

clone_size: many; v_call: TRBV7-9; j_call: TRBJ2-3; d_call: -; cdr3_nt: TGTGCCAGCAGCCCTACCCCCCGCGGACCGTACACAGATACGCAGTATTTT; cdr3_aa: CASSPTPRGPYTDTQYF
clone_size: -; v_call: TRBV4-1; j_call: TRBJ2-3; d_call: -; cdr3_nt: TGCGCCAGCAGCCCCTTTGGGGGGCGGGCAGATACGCAGTATTTT; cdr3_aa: CASSPFGGRADTQYF
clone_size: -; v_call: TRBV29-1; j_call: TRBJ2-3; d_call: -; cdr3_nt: TGCAGCGCTGGTGGGGGCACAGATACGCAGTATTTT; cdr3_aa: CSAGGGTDTQYF
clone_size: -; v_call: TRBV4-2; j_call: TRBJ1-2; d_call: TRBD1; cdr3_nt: TGTGCCAGCAGCCAAGACGGGCAGGGGGCGGAGGGCTACACCTTC; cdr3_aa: CASSQDGQGAEGYTF
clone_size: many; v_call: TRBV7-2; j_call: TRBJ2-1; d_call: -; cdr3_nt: TGTGCCAGCAGCTTAGTGGCGGGCAATGAGCAGTTCTTC; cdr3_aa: CASSLVAGNEQFF
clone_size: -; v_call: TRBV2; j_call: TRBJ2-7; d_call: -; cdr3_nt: TGTGCCAGCAGCGTCCTAACCTACGAGCAGTACTTC; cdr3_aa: CASSVLTYEQYF
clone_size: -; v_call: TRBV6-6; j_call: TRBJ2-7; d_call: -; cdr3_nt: TGTGCCAGCAGTTATTCCAGGGGGGAAGAGCAGTACTTC; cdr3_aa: CASSYSRGEEQYF
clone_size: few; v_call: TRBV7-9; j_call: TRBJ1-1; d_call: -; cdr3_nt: TGTGCCAGCAGCCCGGGGGGTTTGGGATCAACTGAAGCTTTCTTT; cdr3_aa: CASSPGGLGSTEAFF
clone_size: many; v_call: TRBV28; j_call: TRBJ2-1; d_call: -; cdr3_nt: TGTGCCAGCAGTTTGTTCCAGGTTGAGCAGTTCTTC; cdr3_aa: CASSLFQVEQFF
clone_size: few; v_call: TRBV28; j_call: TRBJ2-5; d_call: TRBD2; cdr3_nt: TGTGCCAGCAGTCAAGCCCCGGGACTAGCGGGGGGGCTGACCCAGTACTTC; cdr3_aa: CASSQAPGLAGGLTQYF
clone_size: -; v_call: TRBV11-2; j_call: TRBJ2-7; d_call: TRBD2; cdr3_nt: TGTGCCAGCAGCTTAGCGGCGGGGGATTCCTACGAGCAGTACTTC; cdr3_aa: CASSLAAGDSYEQYF
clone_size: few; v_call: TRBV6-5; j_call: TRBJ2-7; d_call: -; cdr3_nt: TGTGCCAGCAGTTTCGCGTCCCAGGGGTCGGGCTCCTACGAGCAGTACTTC; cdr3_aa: CASSFASQGSGSYEQYF
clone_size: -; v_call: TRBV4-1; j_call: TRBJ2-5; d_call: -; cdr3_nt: TGCGCCAGCAGCCTAGCGTTCCCGGCATTTCAGACCCAGTACTTC; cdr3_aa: CASSLAFPAFQTQYF
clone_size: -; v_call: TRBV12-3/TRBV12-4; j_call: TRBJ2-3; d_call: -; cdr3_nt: TGTGCCAGCGGACCCCACCGAGGAGATACGCAGTATTTT; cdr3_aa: CASGPHRGDTQYF
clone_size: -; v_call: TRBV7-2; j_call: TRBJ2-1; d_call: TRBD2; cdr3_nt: TGTGCCAGCAGCCGCCCCGGGCTAGCGGGGGGGCCCAGTGAGCAGTCCTTC; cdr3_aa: CASSRPGLAGGPSEQSF
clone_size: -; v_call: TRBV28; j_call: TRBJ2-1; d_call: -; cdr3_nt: TGTGCCAGCAGAGAAAATGAGCAGTTCTTC; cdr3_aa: CASRENEQFF